This entry describes one T cell receptor beta chain. Antigen unknown. The source of the sample is a study of graft-versus-host responses after intestinal transplantation. Study summary: All recipients got anti-thymocyte globulin induction, then tacrolimus and steroids for approximately 3 years.

The CDR3 runs to 19 residues. Germline-derived CDR1 and CDR2 are MNHNS and SASEGT. The V gene end was trimmed by 1 base and the J gene end by 2 bases; junction bases not matched to a gene: 9. Sequencing was performed with immunoSEQ multiplex PCR; in TCRdb, only in-frame clones are kept and a portion is missing. Altogether tens of thousands of clones are present, approximately 94% being singletons, with the ten largest covering approximately 0.2%. The study, taken as a whole, reports: Allografts from individuals with graft-donor T cell macrochimerism displayed high graft-versus-host to host-versus-graft clonal ratios. Early post-transplant declines in HvG were associated with peak levels of circulating GvH clones. GvH clones appeared in recipient marrow, some first in ileum or blood.

The sequence was collected from a human donor who was the organ donor for an intestinal transplant. The rearrangement joins TRBV6-1 to TRBJ2-6; TRBD1 matches at 9 bases. The sample was unstimulated CD4+ T cells sorted from spleen or lymph node cells, taken before transplant. The CDR3 DNA reads as TGTGCCAGCAGTGAAGGGTTTCACAGGGGGCAGACTGGGGCCAACGTCCTGACTTTC. Translated: CASSEGFHRGQTGANVLTF.